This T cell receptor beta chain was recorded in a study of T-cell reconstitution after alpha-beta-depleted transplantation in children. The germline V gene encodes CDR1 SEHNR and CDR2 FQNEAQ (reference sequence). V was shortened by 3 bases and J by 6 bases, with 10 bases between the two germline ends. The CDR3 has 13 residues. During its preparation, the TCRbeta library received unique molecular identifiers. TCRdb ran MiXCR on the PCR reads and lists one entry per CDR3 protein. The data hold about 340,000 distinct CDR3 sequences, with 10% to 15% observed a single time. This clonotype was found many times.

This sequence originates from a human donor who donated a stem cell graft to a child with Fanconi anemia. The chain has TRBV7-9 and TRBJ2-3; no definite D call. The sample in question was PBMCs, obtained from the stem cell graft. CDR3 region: CASSFSSGDTQYF. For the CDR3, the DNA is TGTGCCAGCAGCTTCAGCTCTGGGGATACGCAGTATTTT.